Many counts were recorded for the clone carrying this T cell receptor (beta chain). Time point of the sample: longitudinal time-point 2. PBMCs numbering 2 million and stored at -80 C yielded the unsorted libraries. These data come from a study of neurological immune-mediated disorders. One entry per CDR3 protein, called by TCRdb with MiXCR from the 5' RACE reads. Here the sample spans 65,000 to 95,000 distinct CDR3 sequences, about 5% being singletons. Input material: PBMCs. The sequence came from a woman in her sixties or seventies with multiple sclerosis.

The CDR3 region is CASSREGTGDGYTF. The CDR3 nucleotides are TGTGCCAGCAGCCGCGAAGGGACTGGGGATGGCTACACCTTC. The chain recombines TRBV3-1 with TRBJ1-2, with D possibly TRBD1 on 5 matching bases. Trimming stripped 4 bases from V and 6 bases from J, with 15 bases between. Germline V gives CDR1 LGHDT, CDR2 YNNKEL (reference sequence). This CDR3 region has 14 residues. Complete variable domain (other parts from reference TRBV3-1 and TRBJ1-2): DTAVSQTPKYLVTQMGNDKSIKCEQNLGHDTMYWYKQDSKKFLKIMFSYNNKELIINETVPNRFSPKSPDKAHLNLHINSLELGDSAVYFCASSREGTGDGYTFGSGTRLTVV.